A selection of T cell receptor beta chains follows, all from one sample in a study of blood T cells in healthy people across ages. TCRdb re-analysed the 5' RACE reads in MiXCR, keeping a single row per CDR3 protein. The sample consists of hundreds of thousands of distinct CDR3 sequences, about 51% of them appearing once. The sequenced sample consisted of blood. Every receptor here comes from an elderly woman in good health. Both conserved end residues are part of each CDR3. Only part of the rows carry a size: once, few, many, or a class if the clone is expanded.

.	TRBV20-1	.	CSASDNQGAHKTYEQYF
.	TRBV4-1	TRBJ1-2	CASSQEYGTGAYYGYTF
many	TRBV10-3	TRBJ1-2	CAISDRAGAYGYTF
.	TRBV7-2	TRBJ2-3	CASNTGPGLRTDTQYF
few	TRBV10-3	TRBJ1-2	CAISESKVNYGYTF
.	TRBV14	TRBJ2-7	CASSQGHRANEQYF
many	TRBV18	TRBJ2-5	CASSLMDTGRGETQYF
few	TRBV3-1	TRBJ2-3	CASMERNWNTQYF
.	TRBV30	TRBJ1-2	CAWSVKAGYGYTF
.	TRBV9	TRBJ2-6	CASRGQDSSGANVLTF
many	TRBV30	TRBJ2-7	CAGSPDWAYEQYF
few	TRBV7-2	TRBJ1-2	CASSLDVAGGYGYTF
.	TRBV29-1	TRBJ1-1	CSAQGAQVAFF
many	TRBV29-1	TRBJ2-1	CSVDRGSGYNEQFF
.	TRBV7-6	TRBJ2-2	CASSLVLAGILTGELFF
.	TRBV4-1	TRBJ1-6	CASSQVSGTGTSPLHF
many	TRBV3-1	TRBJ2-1	CASSQTGGNEQFF
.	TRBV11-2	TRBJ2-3	CASSFRGQTDTQYF
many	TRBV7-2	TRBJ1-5	CASSLGGGSNQPQHF
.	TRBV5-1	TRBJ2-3	CASSLPSGTDTDTQYF
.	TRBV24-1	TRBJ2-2	CATVQGATGELFF
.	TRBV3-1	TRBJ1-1	CASTKGMGPTEAFF
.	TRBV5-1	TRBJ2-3	CASRVLDTRYF
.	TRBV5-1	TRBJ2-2	CASSPGTRSHTGGLFF
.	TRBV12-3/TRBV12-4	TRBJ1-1	CASSFWRGLNTEAFF